This T cell receptor (beta chain) was captured in a study of blood T cell repertoires in COVID-19. The wider study: Italy, Spain and the United States were the sources of the convalescent and acute COVID-19 samples. Sources were T cells, B-cell-depleted T cells, or PBMCs; the material itself was cDNA or gDNA.

The CDR3 has 13 amino acids. In germline, CDR1 is LGHDT, CDR2 YNNKEL (reference sequence). Trimming cost V 6 bases and J 3 bases, with 8 bases left between them. Original methodology: Reference gene primer amplification gave estimated nucleated cell counts. Clones were sequenced by immunoSEQ multiplex PCR, and TCRdb holds only the in-frame ones, with some missing. D and trimming were read from the DNA, whereas the V and J calls and clone size are those reported in that table. The data show 390,000 or so clones, with roughly 90% seen just once and approximately 1.4% held by the top ten. The clonotype originates from a woman aged 30 to 39 with active or convalescent COVID-19. Sequencing used peripheral blood. The rearrangement joins TRBV3-1 (or the pseudogene TRBV3-2) to TRBJ2-2, with a weak D call TRBD2 (6 bases). The CDR3 sequence: CASSTGDTGELFF. The CDR3 DNA follows: TGTGCCAGCAGTACGGGGGACACCGGGGAGCTGTTTTTT.